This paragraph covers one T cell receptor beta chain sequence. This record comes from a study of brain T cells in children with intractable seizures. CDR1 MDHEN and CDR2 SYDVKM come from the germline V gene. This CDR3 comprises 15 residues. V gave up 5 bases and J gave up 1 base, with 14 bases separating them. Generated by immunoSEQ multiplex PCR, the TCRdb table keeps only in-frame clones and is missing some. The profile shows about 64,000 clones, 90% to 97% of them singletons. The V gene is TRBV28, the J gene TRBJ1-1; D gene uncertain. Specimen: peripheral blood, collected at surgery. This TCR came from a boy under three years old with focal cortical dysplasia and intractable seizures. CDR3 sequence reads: CASSPSGIPNTEAFF. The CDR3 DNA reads TGTGCCAGCAGTCCAAGTGGGATTCCGAACACTGAAGCTTTCTTT.